This T cell receptor (beta chain) was recovered during a study of T cells in narcolepsy. Whole-study results and caveats: HCRT-specific and TRIB2-specific autoreactive clonotypes appeared among same-patient CSF and blood CD4+ clonotypes. In some patient and control memory CD4+ samples, autoreactive clones were absent.

A note on this clone: The antigen remains undetermined.

Clones were sequenced by immunoSEQ multiplex PCR, and TCRdb holds only the in-frame ones, with some missing. The sample carries fewer than 40,000 clones, 75% to 90% recorded once. The sequence derives from a human donor with narcolepsy. Sequenced: CD45RA- memory CD4+ T cells from PBMCs.

For the CDR3, the DNA is TGTGCCAGTAGTATCACTAGCGACCACAATGAGCAGTTCTTC. It codes for CASSITSDHNEQFF. This chain links TRBV19 with TRBJ2-1; 7 nucleotides align to TRBD2. This CDR3 is 14 amino acids long. Trimming at V came to 3 bases and at J to 5 bases, leaving 4 bases not matched to a gene. Germline lookup yields CDR1 LNHDA and CDR2 SQIVND (reference sequence).